This T cell receptor beta chain is drawn from a study of blood T cell repertoires in COVID-19 (dated by TCRdb to the early 2020s). Context from the whole study: Collaborator samples came from the United States, Italy and Spain and covered acute and convalescent phases of COVID-19. The prospective study material was composed of cDNA or gDNA derived from T cells, B-cell-depleted T cells, or PBMCs. Deeply sampled blood TCRbeta repertoires from subjects exposed to, actively infected with, or recovered from COVID-19 were included in the dataset. The repertoires were released in a freely available public database intended as a resource for research on the immune response to SARS-CoV-2. Samples came from the ongoing ImmuneRACE study (first 160 participants) plus 1,254 subjects from 6 global collaborators. Sample metadata almost always included a de-identified subject ID, COVID-19 status, age in years and sex. HLA class I and class II types, where available, came from metadata supplied by the sample provider rather than from assay-based typing.

Overall results and qualifications from the work: Clinical and demographic metadata were provided uncurated, with the amount varying by source and participant.

Collaborating institutions collected whole blood in K2EDTA tubes following their own protocols. Collaborator samples were shipped for TCRbeta analysis as frozen whole blood, isolated PBMCs, or DNA extracted from either sample type. TCRbeta CDR3 regions were amplified from genomic DNA using the immunoSEQ Assay, a bias-controlled multiplex PCR. Per the authors' processing: The number of nucleated cells in each sample was estimated by amplification of reference gene primers within the assay. To quantify the absolute abundance of each unique TCRbeta CDR3 rearrangement, sequence reads were collapsed and filtered. For each sample, productive Simpson clonality was calculated as the square root of Simpson's diversity index over productive rearrangements. TCRdb limited this immuneACCESS table to in-frame rearrangements with V and J called. A share of clones is missing; checked studies link under half to unresolved V genes, and the rest is unexplained. V, J and clone size are taken as reported in that table, and D and trimming were inferred from the DNA itself. In this sample the table shows roughly 86,000 clones, 86% of which occur a single time. The ten largest make up less than 5% of the sample.

Via the germline V gene (reference sequence), CDR1 is LNHDA and CDR2 SQIVND. At the junction V is shortened by 1 base and J by 6 bases, with 10 bases in between. The CDR3 has 13 amino acids, counting the end cysteine and phenylalanine. Left in the record is the CDR3 DNA by itself, 39 bases read in frame from the first base. Worth noting for this clone: There is no known antigen for this receptor. Per-base qualities were not stored, and no clone one base away is much larger.

The chain is assembled from TRBV19 and TRBJ2-7; TRBD1 might be the D gene, on 5 matching bases. The receptor comes from a man between 45 and 60 years old with active or convalescent COVID-19. Specimen: peripheral blood. The nucleotides read TGTGCCAGTAGTATAGGGGCAGGGATCGAGCAGTACTTC. Protein translation: CASSIGAGIEQYF.